The rows below give T cell receptor beta chains drawn from one sample of a study of regulatory T cells in long-lasting Graves disease. One entry per CDR3 protein results from TCRdb running MiXCR on the multiplex PCR reads. The sample lists over 250,000 distinct CDR3 sequences, around a fifth occurring once. The sequences come from peripheral blood mononuclear cells (PBMCs), collected when the disease was refractory, from a patient treated with antithyroid drugs. The receptors were gathered from a female donor with Graves disease. CDR3s include the opening cysteine and the closing phenylalanine or tryptophan. A clone size is listed for some rows: how often the clone was seen (once, few, many), or a class if it is expanded.

V	size	CDR3
TRBV12-3/TRBV12-4	few	CASSLLGETGTNQPQHF
TRBV5-1	-	CASSGGPVLMDTEAFF
TRBV28	few	CASSSGLPADTQYF
TRBV10-3	-	CAITADRYGYTF
TRBV29-1	-	CSVVVGGNSGNTIYF
TRBV7-2	-	CASSSWTANTEAFF
TRBV6-1	once	CASSRTSTEVDEQFF
TRBV7-2	-	CASSLDGVAGAYEQYF
TRBV20-1	many	CSAIDPGETQYF
TRBV7-9	-	CASTSAAAYNEQFF
TRBV4-3	-	CASGQVGDFQETQYF
TRBV28	many	CASSLSKGAGYTF
TRBV20-1	-	CSARDRGLAGTNTGELFF
TRBV28	many	CASSFPMMLGSYEQYF
TRBV18	-	CASSERSSQETQYF
TRBV5-6	-	CASSFLGDTEAFF
TRBV12-3/TRBV12-4	many	CASSLYLGRGGNQPQHF
TRBV6-2/TRBV6-3	few	CASSTGLAGGPGSHEQYF
TRBV18	many	CASSPGQVNTEAFF
TRBV7-2	-	CASSSLRDRKDGYTF
TRBV7-2	many	CASSLVGGSNEKLFF
TRBV4-3	-	CASSQDVYSNQPQHF
TRBV20-1	few	CSGVGPGASYEQYF
TRBV5-1	-	CASSLEGARAEAFF
TRBV28	many	CASSRDTPSKQYF
TRBV6-1	few	CASRGSGELFF
TRBV4-2	few	CASSQELLREAGAGELFF
TRBV20-1	many	CSARDRRYSGNTIYF
TRBV6-1	many	CASSEAGGYQPQHF
TRBV20-1	few	CSAGRQGDQPQHF
TRBV7-9	many	CASSYSSNYGYTF
TRBV28	many	CASGRGGYGYTF
TRBV7-2	many	CASSFASDRVGYTF
TRBV30	-	CAWSIAGVPDTQYF
TRBV29-1	few	CSVEEENTIYF
TRBV6-1	-	CAISEVNYEQYF
TRBV20-1	-	CSARAYREVVGYTF
TRBV19	-	CASSIRGGGKRDTQYF
TRBV29-1	-	CSVEGRDGTEAFF
TRBV11-2	many	CASSLAQGEQYF
TRBV6-2/TRBV6-3	-	CASSYLGSLSETQYF
TRBV20-1	-	CSAREGVTEAFF
TRBV30	-	CAWSVSGRTEQYF
TRBV27	many	CASSFVMGENSPLHF
TRBV27	few	CASRLSPEGVPYEQYF